Listed here are 31 T cell receptor beta chains from one sample, sequenced in a study of post-analysis software for immune sequencing data. Notes on the study in general: With TRBV5-6, TRBV5-1 and TRBV20-1 included, several TRBV segments were more frequent in patients than in controls.

These receptors lack a known antigen. Unique molecular identifiers were present in the TCR beta cDNA libraries. Each CDR3 protein gets one entry after TCRdb re-called the PCR reads with MiXCR. The sample consists of around 710,000 distinct CDR3 sequences, 46% of them appearing once. Sequencing used blood. The receptors derive from a girl aged 5 to 17 with multiple sclerosis.

This clonotype was counted between two and nine times. This chain uses TRBV29-1 with TRBJ2-5; tentatively, D is TRBD1 or TRBD2 (5 bases each). V was pared by 1 base and J by 4 bases, with 13 bases between. CDR1 SQVTM and CDR2 ANQGSEA come from the germline V gene. This CDR3 is built from 14 residues. CDR3 coding DNA: TGCAGCGTTGAAGGGACCTTGGGGACAGAGACCCAGTACTTC. Protein product: CSVEGTLGTETQYF.

For this clonotype: The junction shows a germline mismatch at one end, possibly a read error. The chain has TRBV10-3 and TRBJ2-7; 10 bases align to TRBD1. With the DNA end fitting TRBJ2-5 better, the J assignment may be wrong. The CDR3 spans 16 residues. The germline CDR1 and CDR2 sequences are ENHRY and SYGVKD. The CDR3 bases are TGTGTCATCAGTGAAGGAGGACAGGGGGGGTTGGAGACCCAGTACTTC. Its protein is CVISEGGQGGLETQYF.

V usage is TRBV4-2 and J usage is TRBJ2-1, with D tentatively TRBD2 (7 bases). Germline V gene sequence: CDR1 LGHNA, CDR2 YNFKEQ. With 1 base removed from V and 0 bases from J, the gap between germline ends came to 13 bases. The CDR3 contains 17 residues. DNA for the CDR3: TGTGCCAGCAGCCAAGTACAGGGAGGGGTCTCCTACAATGAGCAGTTCTTC. Protein sequence: CASSQVQGGVSYNEQFF.

The chain uses TRBV12-3 or TRBV12-4 and TRBJ2-1; possibly TRBD1 or TRBD2 for D (6 bases each). Trimming left V 5 bases short and J 9 bases short, with 8 bases between. The CDR3 runs to 11 residues. The CDR3 sequence is CASSRGPEQFF. The DNA for the CDR3 is TGTGCCAGCAGTCGGGGGCCTGAGCAGTTCTTC.

This clonotype has only one observation. The chain combines TRBV28 with TRBJ2-4; 9 nucleotides agree with TRBD1. The DNA end favors TRBJ2-7, so the J call may be wrong. The CDR3 contains 14 residues. Germline-derived CDR1 and CDR2 are MDHEN and SYDVKM. CDR3 nucleotide sequence: TGTGCCAGCAGTTGGGACAGGGATGACGACGAGCAGTACTTC. It translates to CASSWDRDDDEQYF.

This clonotype came up a few times. The chain combines TRBV6-1 with TRBJ2-7, with 10 bases identical to TRBD2. Germline trimming cut 7 bases from V and 0 bases from J; bases unmatched to any gene: 6. The CDR3 consists of 15 residues. Germline values: CDR1 MNHNS, CDR2 SASEGT. DNA for the CDR3: TGTGCCAGCAACCAAGCGGGAGGGCCCTCCTACGAGCAGTACTTC. The encoded protein is CASNQAGGPSYEQYF.

This CDR3 reads CATAEGDTQYF. The DNA of the CDR3 is TGTGCCACGGCGGAGGGAGATACGCAGTATTTT. The chain employs TRBV24-1 and TRBJ2-3, with D tentatively TRBD2 (6 bases). The CDR3 spans 11 residues. The germline gives CDR1 KGHDR, CDR2 SFDVKD. Between the trimmed V and J ends, which lost 10 bases and 5 bases, there was a span of 9 bases.

This clonotype has just a few counts. The chain employs TRBV12-3 or TRBV12-4 and TRBJ2-2; no firm D call. The CDR3 spans 16 residues. V lost 1 base, J lost 0 bases, and 9 bases lay in between. DNA of the CDR3: TGTGCCAGCAGTTTAGGTGGCAAAACGAACACCGGGGAGCTGTTTTTT. Protein product: CASSLGGKTNTGELFF.

The sample holds a few counts of this clonotype. This chain uses TRBV24-1 with TRBJ2-4, with D perhaps assigned TRBD1 or TRBD2 (6 bases each). The end of the DNA aligns better with TRBJ2-7, so the J call may be wrong. Germline CDR1 and CDR2: KGHDR and SFDVKD. The CDR3 has 13 residues. The CDR3 sequence is CATPEGGTYEQYF. In nucleotides, the CDR3 is TGTGCCACCCCCGAGGGGGGAACCTACGAGCAGTACTTC.

This sequence joins TRBV9 and TRBJ2-1; D uncertain. The germline V gene encodes CDR1 SGDLS and CDR2 YYNGEE. The CDR3 runs 12 residues. The V and J ends lost 4 bases and 9 bases respectively, with 11 bases between them. CDR3: CASSSFSSEQFF. CDR3 coding DNA: TGTGCCAGCAGCTCCTTCTCCAGTGAGCAGTTCTTC.

This clonotype was picked up a small number of times. The chain joins TRBV11-2 to TRBJ2-1, with D perhaps TRBD2 (7 bases). The ends were cut back, 0 bases at V and 3 bases at J, with 15 bases in the middle. The germline CDR1 and CDR2 sequences are SGHAT and FQNNGV. The CDR3 covers 17 residues. Here the CDR3 reads CASSLEGLGGIYNEQFF. The CDR3 DNA reads as TGTGCCAGCAGCTTAGAAGGACTAGGGGGGATCTACAATGAGCAGTTCTTC.

This chain joins TRBV6-1 and TRBJ1-1, with 8 bases identical to TRBD1. Germline CDR1 reads MNHNS; CDR2 reads SASEGT. There are 15 residues in the CDR3. V lost 4 bases and J lost 5; bases outside the gene matches: 9. The CDR3 nucleotides are TGTGCCAGCAGTGGGGGCCGACAGGGGAGGACTGAAGCTTTCTTT. This translates into CASSGGRQGRTEAFF.

As for this clonotype: Relative to the germline gene, one junction end is altered; a read error may explain this. The rearrangement joins TRBV7-9 to TRBJ2-7; D gene unclear. The CDR3 is 14 amino acids. The germline V gene encodes CDR1 SEHNR and CDR2 FQNEAQ (reference sequence). The CDR3 region is CAGSFDRYLGEQYF. DNA of the CDR3: TGTGCCGGCAGCTTTGACCGGTACCTAGGCGAGCAGTACTTC.

The rearrangement links TRBV29-1 to TRBJ2-1; D may be TRBD2 (6 bases). The germline V and J ends were trimmed by 0 bases and 2 bases, with 8 bases remaining between them. Germline V gives CDR1 SQVTM, CDR2 ANQGSEA. The CDR3 consists of 14 residues. CDR3 sequence: CSVEDGGAYNEQFF. DNA for the CDR3: TGCAGCGTTGAAGACGGAGGGGCCTACAATGAGCAGTTCTTC.

Only a few counts were recorded for this clonotype. The chain uses TRBV7-2 and TRBJ2-4; 8 bases match TRBD2. The germline gives CDR1 SGHTA, CDR2 FQGNSA. With V trimmed by 1 base and J by 0 bases, 8 bases remained unmatched. The CDR3 totals 18 residues. The CDR3 spells CASSLVPSGRLAKNIQYF. CDR3 DNA sequence: TGTGCCAGCAGCTTAGTTCCTAGCGGGCGGCTAGCCAAAAACATTCAGTACTTC.

The chain uses TRBV4-3 and TRBJ2-7, with 10 bases matching TRBD2. This CDR3 comprises 13 residues. Losses at the gene ends were 3 bases for V and 6 bases for J; bases not matched to a gene: 2. Germline V gene data show CDR1 as LGHNA and CDR2 as YSLEER. CDR3 nucleotide sequence: TGCGCCAGCAGCCAGATAGCGGGGGGCGAGCAGTACTTC. Protein: CASSQIAGGEQYF.

With regard to this clonotype: One junction end disagrees with the germline gene, perhaps due to a read error. The chain carries TRBV2 and TRBJ1-4; D is ambiguous. CDR1 and CDR2 (germline): SNHLY, FYNNEI. The CDR3 is 14 residues long. This CDR3 reads CAISKTRWNEKLFF. The CDR3 DNA is TGTGCCATCAGTAAAACGAGGTGGAATGAAAAACTGTTTTTT.

This clonotype has just a few counts. The chain combines TRBV24-1 with TRBJ2-1; D not resolved. V gave up 7 bases and J gave up 5 bases, with 14 bases separating them. The CDR3 is 14 residues long. Germline CDR1 reads KGHDR; CDR2 reads SFDVKD. The DNA for the CDR3 is TGTGCCACCAGAGGCCCCTTCACGGACAATGAGCAGTTCTTC. Protein sequence: CATRGPFTDNEQFF.

Remarks on this clonotype: Relative to the germline gene, one junction end is altered; a read error may explain this. CDR3 amino acids: CASRVLAPALAENTDAQYF. CDR3 sequence (DNA): TGTGCCAGCAGAGTTTTGGCCCCCGCCCTAGCGGAGAACACAGATGCGCAGTATTTT. The J gene is TRBJ2-3, the V gene TRBV12-3 or TRBV12-4; 7 bases line up with TRBD2. The CDR3 spans 19 residues.

This clonotype showed up just once. CDR3 sequence (DNA): TGTGCCAGCGTCTGGGAGGGGGCCCATGGTGAAAAACTGTTTTTT. Protein sequence: CASVWEGAHGEKLFF. The J gene is TRBJ1-4, the V gene TRBV28; 7 nucleotides match TRBD1. Per the germline V gene, CDR1 is MDHEN and CDR2 is SYDVKM. The trim removed 8 bases at V and 7 bases at J, leaving 13 bases unmatched. This CDR3 has 15 residues.

The chain is built from TRBV6-2 or TRBV6-3 and TRBJ2-7, with D tentatively TRBD2 (5 bases). Per germline, CDR1 MNHEY and CDR2 SVGEGT. Trimming removed 7 bases at V and 1 base at J, with 14 bases between. CDR3 length: 14 residues. In nucleotides, the CDR3 is TGTGCCAGCAAATACCGGGGTGGGTCCTACGAGCAGTACTTC. It specifies CASKYRGGSYEQYF.

There are a few counts of this clonotype. This chain links TRBV5-1 with TRBJ2-7; 9 bases fit TRBD2. The CDR3 has 15 amino acids. V lost 3 bases, J lost 4 bases, and 8 bases stayed unmatched. Germline V lookup: CDR1 SGHRS, CDR2 YFSETQ. CDR3 sequence: CASSSAGLAQYEQYF. CDR3 bases: TGCGCCAGCAGCTCGGCAGGACTAGCGCAGTACGAGCAGTACTTC.

V usage is TRBV30 and J usage is TRBJ2-5; D may be TRBD1 (6 bases). The DNA matches TRBJ2-7 better at its end, which makes the J call doubtful. CDR3 length: 13 residues. Per the germline V gene, CDR1 is GTSNPN and CDR2 is SVGIG (reference sequence). CDR3 protein: CAWSQGSHYEQYF. Written as DNA, the CDR3 is TGTGCCTGGAGTCAGGGGTCCCACTACGAGCAGTACTTC.

This clonotype was counted only a few times. The J gene is TRBJ2-7, the V gene TRBV6-1, with no clear D. Germline V gives CDR1 MNHNS, CDR2 SASEGT. This CDR3 comprises 15 residues. Trimming removed 7 bases at V and 4 bases at J, with 20 bases between. The DNA for the CDR3 is TGTGCCAGCACCGAACTATTCGGAGCTTGGTACGAGCAGTACTTC. Its translation: CASTELFGAWYEQYF.

The gene calls are TRBV20-1 and TRBJ1-2, with unresolved D. The V end was cut by 0 bases, the J end by 5 bases, with 13 bases between. Germline V CDR1 and CDR2: DFQATT, SNEGSKA (reference sequence). This CDR3 region has 14 residues. CDR3 in amino acids: CSARDLQKKYGYTF. CDR3 bases: TGCAGTGCTAGAGACCTACAGAAAAAGTATGGCTACACCTTC.

V and J are TRBV6-5 and TRBJ2-5; D may correspond to TRBD1 or TRBD2 (6 bases each). The J call may be faulty, since TRBJ2-7 better matches the DNA end. The CDR3 runs to 14 residues. Germline CDR1 is MNHEY and CDR2 is SVGAGI. The CDR3 DNA reads TGTGCCAGCAGTTACTCGATCCGGGGGCACGAGCAGTACTTC. Residues: CASSYSIRGHEQYF.

The rearrangement joins TRBV6-6 to TRBJ2-3, with TRBD2 matching over 15 bases. V dropped 8 bases and J dropped 2; count of bases not matched to a gene: 5. The germline V gene encodes CDR1 MNHNY and CDR2 SVGAGI (reference sequence). The CDR3 consists of 16 residues. The CDR3 DNA reads as TGTGCCAGCTTCGGACTAGCGGGGGGGAACACAGATACGCAGTATTTT. Translation: CASFGLAGGNTDTQYF.

This clonotype was counted between two and nine times. The V call is TRBV12-3 or TRBV12-4, the J call TRBJ2-1; the D call may be TRBD1 or TRBD2 (5 bases each). V was pared by 3 bases and J by 5 bases, with 14 bases between. The CDR3 spans 15 residues. CDR3 protein: CASSFWGPLDNEQFF. The CDR3, as DNA: TGTGCCAGCAGTTTTTGGGGACCTTTAGACAATGAGCAGTTCTTC.

This chain joins TRBV19 and TRBJ2-7; D is unresolved. V was trimmed by 3 bases and J by 6 bases, leaving 9 bases between them. This CDR3 has 12 amino acids. Germline CDR1 LNHDA, CDR2 SQIVND (reference sequence). CDR3 in DNA: TGTGCCAGTAGTATCGGTATGGCCGAGCAGTACTTC. Its translation is CASSIGMAEQYF.

This clonotype was observed a handful of times. The chain is built from TRBV12-3 or TRBV12-4 and TRBJ2-7, with D possibly TRBD1 on 5 matching bases. The CDR3 runs to 17 residues. V was pared by 5 bases and J by 2 bases, with 22 bases between. CDR3 loop: CASSLPALFQGAYEQYF. DNA for the CDR3: TGTGCCAGCAGTCTACCCGCACTATTCCAGGGTGCCTACGAGCAGTACTTC.

This clonotype has a handful of counts. V and J are TRBV4-3 and TRBJ1-2; no clear D. CDR3 length: 15 residues. Per germline, CDR1 LGHNA and CDR2 YSLEER. V was pared by 0 bases and J by 5 bases, with 13 bases between. The CDR3 sequence is CASSQDGTEVYGYTF. CDR3 DNA sequence: TGCGCCAGCAGCCAAGATGGTACAGAGGTTTATGGCTACACCTTC.